This TCR beta chain was sequenced during a study of cytomegalovirus exposure and HLA in healthy donors. Background on the study: In terms of ancestry, the Caucasian-associated cluster contained about 80% of the approximately 430 genotyped donors.

Worth noting for this clone: Its specificity is not known.

The CDR3 is made up of 11 amino acids. The germline CDR1 and CDR2 sequences are SGHRS and YFSETQ. With 1 base removed from V and 12 bases from J, the gap between germline ends came to 9 bases. Amplification used 60 Vbeta primers and 13 Jbeta primers. TCRdb's copy holds only in-frame clones and misses some; the assay was immunoSEQ multiplex PCR. The sample shows some 130,000 clones, more than 70% of them seen only once. Study-wide results and caveats: Most TCR sequences showed up rarely, but some public TCRs showed up in many donors.

The chain uses TRBV5-1 and TRBJ2-3, with D possibly TRBD1 on 5 matching bases. The TCR sequence derives from a man aged 40-49 years in good health and CMV-seronegative. The source material was PBMCs. CDR3: CASSLLGPQYF. The CDR3 nucleotides read TGCGCCAGCAGCTTGCTGGGGCCTCAGTATTTT.